A single sample is the source of the 26 T cell receptor beta chains below, sequenced in a study of OX40 agonist ivuxolimab in advanced cancers. Data came from immunoSEQ multiplex PCR; TCRdb stores just in-frame clones and leaves some out. The sample lists approximately 89,000 clones, about 91% occurring once. The sequencing here drew on CD4+ or CD8+ T cells sorted from blood, taken in a trial of the OX40 agonist ivuxolimab. The receptors were sampled from an adult with an advanced solid tumor such as melanoma, head and neck, liver or kidney cancer.

The rearrangement links TRBV5-4 to TRBJ1-1; D unclear. From germline, CDR1 is SGHNT and CDR2 YYREEE (reference sequence). This CDR3 spans 15 amino acids. V was cut by 4 bases and J by 0 bases, with 13 bases left in between. CDR3 DNA sequence: TGTGCCAGCAGCCCCGGTGGCGGAGTGAACACTGAAGCTTTCTTT. This encodes CASSPGGGVNTEAFF.

This chain uses TRBV4-2 with TRBJ2-7; 11 nucleotides agree with TRBD2. Germline-derived CDR1 and CDR2 are LGHNA and YNFKEQ. V lost 0 bases, J lost 1 base, and 2 bases stayed unmatched. This CDR3 is 16 amino acids long. The CDR3 DNA reads as TGTGCCAGCAGCCAAGAGGGACTAGCGGATTCCTACGAGCAGTACTTC. This encodes CASSQEGLADSYEQYF.

This clone was counted a single time. The chain combines TRBV30 with TRBJ2-5, with D possibly TRBD2 on 5 matching bases. The V end was cut by 4 bases, the J end by 1 base, with 10 bases between. Per the germline V gene, CDR1 is GTSNPN and CDR2 is SVGIG (reference sequence). The CDR3 length is 13 residues. The CDR3 DNA is TGTGCCTGGAATGCGGGTCCCCAAGAGACCCAGTACTTC. This translates into CAWNAGPQETQYF.

The chain recombines TRBV19 with TRBJ2-7, with D perhaps being TRBD1 or TRBD2 (5 bases each). The CDR3 is made up of 13 amino acids. Trimming took off 2 bases at V and 6 bases at J, with 11 bases between the two ends. CDR1 and CDR2 from the germline V gene are LNHDA and SQIVND (reference sequence). The CDR3 coding sequence is TGTGCCAGTAGTATAAGTCGGGGCTCCGAGCAGTACTTC. Protein sequence: CASSISRGSEQYF. The full variable domain, completed using reference TRBV19 and TRBJ2-7, is DGGITQSPKYLFRKEGQNVTLSCEQNLNHDAMYWYRQDPGQGLRLIYYSQIVNDFQKGDIAEGYSVSREKKESFPLTVTSAQKNPTAFYLCASSISRGSEQYFGPGTRLTVT.

This clone was picked up one time. This CDR3 is CASSYRDRGRGYTF. In DNA form, the CDR3 reads TGTGCCAGCAGTTACAGGGACAGGGGTAGGGGCTACACCTTC. The J gene is TRBJ1-2, the V gene TRBV6-5; 10 nucleotides line up with TRBD1. V lost 2 bases and J lost 8; bases outside the gene matches: 5. The CDR3 covers 14 residues. The germline CDR1 and CDR2 sequences are MNHEY and SVGAGI.

The rearrangement links TRBV5-6 to TRBJ2-3; D gene unclear. The CDR3 extends over 15 amino acids. V gave up 0 bases and J gave up 0 bases, with 8 bases separating them. Per germline, CDR1 SGHDT and CDR2 YYEEEE. The DNA for the CDR3 is TGTGCCAGCAGCTTGGTGATCCTCAGCACAGATACGCAGTATTTT. Translating gives CASSLVILSTDTQYF.

The chain employs TRBV29-1 and TRBJ2-1; no definite D call. The CDR3 totals 14 residues. Germline values: CDR1 SQVTM, CDR2 ANQGSEA. With 5 bases removed from V and 5 bases from J, the gap between germline ends came to 16 bases. CDR3 sequence: CSVRRFTSNNEQFF. CDR3 sequence (DNA): TGCAGCGTTAGAAGGTTCACATCTAACAATGAGCAGTTCTTC.

V and J are TRBV6-5 and TRBJ2-2; tentatively, D is TRBD1 (6 bases). This CDR3 is 15 amino acids long. V was pared by 1 base and J by 5 bases, with 11 bases between. Germline CDR1 is MNHEY and CDR2 is SVGAGI. The DNA for the CDR3 is TGTGCCAGCAGTTACTGGGGGCGAGGGACCGGGGAGCTGTTTTTT. This codes for CASSYWGRGTGELFF.

The chain has TRBV5-6 and TRBJ2-3, with 9 bases fitting TRBD1. CDR1 and CDR2 (germline): SGHDT, YYEEEE. Germline trimming cut 5 bases from V and 10 bases from J; bases unmatched to any gene: 8. The CDR3 length is 13 residues. As DNA, the CDR3 is TGTGCCAGCAGGTACCCGGGACAGGGCCCGCAGTATTTT. It specifies CASRYPGQGPQYF.

The chain joins TRBV18 to TRBJ2-7, with D unresolved. CDR1 is KGHSH, CDR2 LQKENI, per germline. V gave up 3 bases and J gave up 0 bases, with 12 bases separating them. The CDR3 runs to 15 residues. CDR3 amino acids: CASSPQDVSSYEQYF. CDR3 nucleotides: TGTGCCAGCTCACCTCAGGACGTAAGCTCCTACGAGCAGTACTTC.

This sequence joins TRBV9 and TRBJ2-5; TRBD2 might be the D (6 bases). Trimming removed 3 bases at V and 4 bases at J, with 16 bases between. From germline, CDR1 is SGDLS and CDR2 YYNGEE. This CDR3 comprises 15 residues. CDR3 sequence (DNA): TGTGCCAGCAGCGACGGCTCGGGACTCTCAGAGACCCAGTACTTC. Its translation: CASSDGSGLSETQYF.

This clone was counted a single time. The rearrangement joins TRBV28 to TRBJ2-3; 8 nucleotides match TRBD1. Germline V gene lookup returns CDR1 MDHEN and CDR2 SYDVKM. V was pared by 11 bases and J by 3 bases, with 10 bases of the junction left unmatched. This CDR3 comprises 14 residues. The CDR3 nucleotides are TGTGCCGTCCAACAGGGGGTCCGGACAGATACGCAGTATTTT. Its protein product is CAVQQGVRTDTQYF.

The rearrangement uses TRBV4-1 and TRBJ2-7; D might be TRBD1 (6 bases). V lost 1 base and J lost 1, with 11 bases in between. Germline V lookup: CDR1 MGHRA, CDR2 YSYEKL. The CDR3 length is 15 residues. CDR3 sequence (DNA): TGCGCCAGCAGCCAAGTAGGGACAAAGTCCTACGAGCAGTACTTC. It translates to CASSQVGTKSYEQYF.

The V call is TRBV10-3, the J call TRBJ1-1, with D uncertain. Germline loops: CDR1 ENHRY, CDR2 SYGVKD. V lost 6 bases to trimming and J lost 6 bases, with 14 bases between them. The CDR3 is 13 residues long. The CDR3 loop reads CAIRNGESAEAFF. Written as DNA, the CDR3 is TGTGCCATCAGAAACGGGGAGTCGGCTGAAGCTTTCTTT.

The genes are TRBV2 and TRBJ2-7; 10 bases align to TRBD2. The V gene's germline CDR1 is SNHLY and CDR2 FYNNEI. The CDR3 consists of 14 residues. Losses at the gene ends were 6 bases for V and 3 bases for J; bases not matched to a gene: 5. The CDR3 nucleotides read TGTGCCAGCAGCGGACTAGCGGCCCACTACGAGCAGTACTTC. Translation: CASSGLAAHYEQYF.

The chain is built from TRBV4-1 and TRBJ2-7; no clear D. V was shortened by 2 bases and J by 1 base, with 21 bases between the two germline ends. Per the germline V gene, CDR1 is MGHRA and CDR2 is YSYEKL. This CDR3 is 18 amino acids long. The CDR3 sequence is CASSQSRSRLYGSYEQYF. The CDR3 DNA sequence: TGCGCCAGCAGCCAATCAAGGTCGCGACTGTACGGGTCCTACGAGCAGTACTTC.

The J gene is TRBJ2-5, the V gene TRBV7-2; no clear D. CDR1 and CDR2 (germline): SGHTA, FQGNSA. Trimming removed 5 bases from V and 4 bases from J, with 8 bases in between. The CDR3 totals 12 residues. CDR3 in DNA: TGTGCCAGCAGCCGCGTCCCAGAGACCCAGTACTTC. It translates to CASSRVPETQYF. The complete variable domain, with remaining parts taken from reference TRBV7-2 and TRBJ2-5, reads GAGVSQSPSNKVTEKGKDVELRCDPISGHTALYWYRQSLGQGLEFLIYFQGNSAPDKSGLPSDRFSAERTGGSVSTLTIQRTQQEDSAVYLCASSRVPETQYFGPGTRLLVL.

This chain uses TRBV5-1 with TRBJ2-7; D may correspond to TRBD1 or TRBD2 (5 bases each). CDR3 length equals 14 residues. Germline V gives CDR1 SGHRS, CDR2 YFSETQ. V lost 0 bases to trimming and J lost 0 bases, with 7 bases between them. CDR3 DNA sequence: TGCGCCAGCAGCTTGGCGGGGCCCTCCTACGAGCAGTACTTC. Translating it yields CASSLAGPSYEQYF.

The chain joins TRBV28 to TRBJ2-7; D is perhaps TRBD1 (6 bases). The CDR3 length is 11 residues. Germline loops: CDR1 MDHEN, CDR2 SYDVKM. V shed 7 bases and J shed 4 bases, with 8 bases lying between them. CDR3: CASKGGYEQYF. In DNA form, the CDR3 reads TGTGCCAGCAAAGGGGGTTACGAGCAGTACTTC.

The chain links TRBV7-2 to TRBJ2-7; TRBD2 matches 12 bases. CDR1 is SGHTA, CDR2 FQGNSA, per germline. The CDR3 has 14 amino acids. The ends lost 2 bases at V and 7 bases at J; junction bases unmatched: 3. Written as DNA, the CDR3 is TGTGCCAGCAGCTTATCCGGGACTAGCGGGGAGCAGTACTTC. The encoded protein is CASSLSGTSGEQYF. The full variable domain, in which reference TRBV7-2 and TRBJ2-7 provide the parts outside the CDR3, is GAGVSQSPSNKVTEKGKDVELRCDPISGHTALYWYRQSLGQGLEFLIYFQGNSAPDKSGLPSDRFSAERTGGSVSTLTIQRTQQEDSAVYLCASSLSGTSGEQYFGPGTRLTVT.

The rearrangement links TRBV28 to TRBJ1-2; D remains ambiguous. V lost 8 bases, J lost 3 bases, and 22 bases lay in between. The CDR3 runs to 16 residues. The germline CDR1 and CDR2 sequences are MDHEN and SYDVKM. For the CDR3, the DNA is TGTGCCAGCCGTCCGGGAGGTCAGGCCTCCCACTATGGCTACACCTTC. Translating it yields CASRPGGQASHYGYTF.

The CDR3 coding sequence is TGTGCCAGTAGTATACTGGGGGCCAGAGATACGCAGTATTTT. Its protein product is CASSILGARDTQYF. V is TRBV19 and J is TRBJ2-3, with a tentative D call TRBD1 (6 bases). Trimming removed 2 bases at V and 5 bases at J, with 11 bases between. Germline loops: CDR1 LNHDA, CDR2 SQIVND (reference sequence). The CDR3 loop spans 14 amino acids.

This clone was counted once. The CDR3: CASSSTVLGEQYF. DNA for the CDR3: TGTGCCAGCAGCTCCACAGTTTTGGGCGAGCAGTACTTC. This chain joins TRBV7-9 and TRBJ2-7; D remains ambiguous. The V gene's germline CDR1 is SEHNR and CDR2 FQNEAQ (reference sequence). CDR3 length equals 13 residues. V gave up 4 bases and J gave up 6 bases, with 13 bases separating them. Drawing the rest from reference TRBV7-9 and TRBJ2-7, the complete variable domain is DTGVSQNPRHKITKRGQNVTFRCDPISEHNRLYWYRQTLGQGPEFLTYFQNEAQLEKSRLLSDRFSAERPKGSFSTLEIQRTEQGDSAMYLCASSSTVLGEQYFGPGTRLTVT.

The rearrangement joins TRBV11-2 to TRBJ2-4, with D tentatively TRBD2 (5 bases). The CDR3 is 14 residues long. The V end lost 4 bases, the J end lost 11 bases, and 18 bases lay between the germline ends. Germline V gene data show CDR1 as SGHAT and CDR2 as FQNNGV. For the CDR3, the DNA is TGTGCCAGCAGCTCCTTAACGAGAAGAGGGCTTCAGTACTTC. As protein: CASSSLTRRGLQYF.

The rearrangement links TRBV5-4 to TRBJ1-2; maybe TRBD1 (6 bases). The germline V gene encodes CDR1 SGHNT and CDR2 YYREEE (reference sequence). The CDR3 has 14 residues. V lost 3 bases and J 5 bases, leaving 14 bases between the germline ends. The CDR3 sequence is CASSWGQDVYGYTF. Here the CDR3 DNA reads TGTGCCAGCAGCTGGGGGCAGGACGTGTATGGCTACACCTTC.

This clone has only one observation. The CDR3 bases are TGTGCCATCAGTGAGTCCCCGGGGGGGGCTAAAGCTGGAAACACCATATATTTT. Protein: CAISESPGGAKAGNTIYF. V is TRBV10-3 and J is TRBJ1-3; D is perhaps TRBD1 (6 bases). V was trimmed by 0 bases and J by 2 bases, leaving 17 bases between them. Germline CDR1 is ENHRY and CDR2 is SYGVKD. The CDR3 sequence is 18 residues long.